This T cell receptor beta chain was captured by sequencing in a study of shared clonotypes between healthy human individuals. The overall study: CD4 naive and memory got three plates each, CD8 naive two, CD8 memory one.

This clone appeared a single time. Looked up from germline, CDR1 is MDHEN and CDR2 is SYDVKM. The CDR3 has 14 amino acids. Between the trimmed V and J ends, which lost 6 bases and 5 bases, there was a span of 17 bases. CD45RO-negative, CCR7-selected cells formed the naive CD8 fraction, which excluded terminally differentiated effector memory CD45RA+ cells. The data were produced by immunoSEQ multiplex PCR, yet TCRdb's version contains in-frame clones alone and is incomplete. The repertoire includes around 2.1 million clones, 90% to 95% of them detected once, and about 1.5% sits in the top ten. This clonotype was sampled from a man younger than 35 in good health. Some clones in this sample may be carry-over from other donors' samples. The chain is built from TRBV28 and TRBJ2-7; D is ambiguous. Source material: naive CD8+ T cells from PBMCs. CDR3 bases: TGTGCCAGCAGCCTCGTTGATAACACAAACGAGCAGTACTTC. This translates into CASSLVDNTNEQYF.